The TCR beta chain described here comes from a study of response to subunit inactivated influenza vaccine. Study-wide results and caveats: The authors put forward the suggestion that each seasonal influenza vaccination may bring in only a limited number of new T cells.

The CDR3 consists of 16 residues. The germline V gene encodes CDR1 MDHEN and CDR2 SYDVKM. V shed 6 bases and J shed 6 bases, with 21 bases lying between them. This clonotype has a handful of counts. Antigen unknown. Via MiXCR, TCRdb re-called the RT-PCR reads, giving one row per CDR3 protein. This repertoire shows more than 200,000 distinct CDR3 sequences, 12% found once; its top ten account for roughly 7.7%. This sequence joins TRBV28 and TRBJ1-5; D ambiguous. The sample in question was non-naive T cells sorted from PBMCs, obtained roughly 2 weeks before vaccination. The TCR comes from a man between 50 and 59 years old who received an inactivated influenza vaccine. CDR3 nucleotides: TGTGCCAGCAGCCTGGAGGCACGGGAATTTTGTCAGCCCCAGCATTTT. Translating gives CASSLEAREFCQPQHF.